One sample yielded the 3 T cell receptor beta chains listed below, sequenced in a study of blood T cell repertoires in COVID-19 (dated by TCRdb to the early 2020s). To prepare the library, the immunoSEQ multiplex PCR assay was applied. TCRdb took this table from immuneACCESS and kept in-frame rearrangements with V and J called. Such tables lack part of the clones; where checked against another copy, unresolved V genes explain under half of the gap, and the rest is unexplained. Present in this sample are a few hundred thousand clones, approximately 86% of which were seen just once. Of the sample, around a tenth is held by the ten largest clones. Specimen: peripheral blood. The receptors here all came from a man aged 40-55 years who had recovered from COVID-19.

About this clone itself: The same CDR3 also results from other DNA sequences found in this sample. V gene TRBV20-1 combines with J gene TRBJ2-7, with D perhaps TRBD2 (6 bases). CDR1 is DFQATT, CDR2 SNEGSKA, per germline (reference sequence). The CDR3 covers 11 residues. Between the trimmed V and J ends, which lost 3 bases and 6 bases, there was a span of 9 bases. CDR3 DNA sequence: TGCAGTGCTAGGTTGCGGGGCGAGCAGTACTTC. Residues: CSARLRGEQYF.

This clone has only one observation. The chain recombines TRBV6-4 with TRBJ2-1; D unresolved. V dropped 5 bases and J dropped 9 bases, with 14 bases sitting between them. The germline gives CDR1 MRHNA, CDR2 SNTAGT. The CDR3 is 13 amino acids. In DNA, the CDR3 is TGTGCCAGCAGTCCACGCCTACGCGCTGAGCAGTTCTTC. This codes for CASSPRLRAEQFF.

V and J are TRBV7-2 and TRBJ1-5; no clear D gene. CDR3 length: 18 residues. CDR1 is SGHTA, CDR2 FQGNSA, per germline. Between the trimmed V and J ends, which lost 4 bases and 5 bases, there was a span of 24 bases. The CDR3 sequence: CASSSEGPGTVLHQPQHF. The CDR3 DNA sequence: TGTGCCAGCAGCTCGGAGGGCCCGGGTACCGTACTTCATCAGCCCCAGCATTTT.